The T cell receptor (beta chain) described here comes from a study of CD8 T cells in ankylosing spondylitis. Study observations and caveats: Matched ankylosing spondylitis synovial fluid reportedly contained a significantly enriched population of disease-linked clones. Earlier work had already found some motif variants in reactive arthritis synovial fluid and blood. Characteristic of ankylosing spondylitis blood, it appeared, was a TCR beta motif comprising several highly homologous variants.

The germline V gene encodes CDR1 SGHVS and CDR2 FQNEAQ. The CDR3 totals 15 residues. Trimming left V 0 bases short and J 2 bases short, with 8 bases between. The authors made TCR beta libraries by quantitative 5'-RACE with molecular barcodes. TCRdb analysed the 5' RACE reads with MiXCR anew, one entry per CDR3 protein. The table includes roughly 280,000 distinct CDR3 sequences, 20% detected once. This clonotype was observed a few times. Antigen: not known. The source is a male donor with ankylosing spondylitis or in good health (not recorded which). The J gene is TRBJ2-1, the V gene TRBV7-8; D may correspond to TRBD1 or TRBD2 (5 bases each). The sequenced sample was blood, either unsorted or a sorted T cell fraction (not recorded which). The CDR3 nucleotides are TGTGCCAGCAGCTTAGCGGGACGGACCTACAATGAGCAGTTCTTC. This gives the protein CASSLAGRTYNEQFF.